This TCR beta chain was captured in a study of shared clonotypes between healthy human individuals. Cells designated naive CD8 were CD45RO-negative and were positively selected for CCR7, with terminally differentiated effector memory CD45RA+ cells excluded. Healthy adults negative for HIV, lacking recent acute infections or vaccinations, served as donors. Findings of the study overall: The study sampled only blood, and tissue repertoires likely differ.

With respect to this clone: As yet, its antigen is unknown. Other DNA sequences of this sample code for an identical CDR3.

Produced via immunoSEQ multiplex PCR; TCRdb's table is partial and in-frame only. There are 1.5 million to 2.5 million clones in the sample; roughly 94% occur only once, and 1% to 1.5% lies in the top ten. The V gene's germline CDR1 is MNHEY and CDR2 SVGAGI. The CDR3 is made up of 14 amino acids. V dropped 5 bases and J dropped 5; count of bases not matched to a gene: 8. The specimen sequenced was naive CD8+ T cells sorted from blood. V gene TRBV6-5 combines with J gene TRBJ1-1, with 7 bases that match TRBD1. The TCR sequence derives from a man aged 18 to 30 in good health. CDR3 bases: TGTGCCAGCAGTCCTACAGGGGTAGGGACTGAAGCTTTCTTT. Protein: CASSPTGVGTEAFF.